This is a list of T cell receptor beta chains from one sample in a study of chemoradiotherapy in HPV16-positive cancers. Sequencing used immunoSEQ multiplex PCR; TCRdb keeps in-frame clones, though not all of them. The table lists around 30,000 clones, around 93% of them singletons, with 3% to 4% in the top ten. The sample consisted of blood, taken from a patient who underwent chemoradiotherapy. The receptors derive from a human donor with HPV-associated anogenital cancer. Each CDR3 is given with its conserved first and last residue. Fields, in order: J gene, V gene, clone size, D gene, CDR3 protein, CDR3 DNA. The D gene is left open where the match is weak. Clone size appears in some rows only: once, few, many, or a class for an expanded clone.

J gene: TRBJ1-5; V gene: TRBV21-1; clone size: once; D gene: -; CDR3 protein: CASSLLWGGCSNQPQHF; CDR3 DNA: TGTGCCAGCAGCCTCCTTTGGGGGGGCTGCAGCAATCAGCCCCAGCATTTT
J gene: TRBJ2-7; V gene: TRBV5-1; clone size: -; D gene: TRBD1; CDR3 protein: CASSLAVLGTAYEQYF; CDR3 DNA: TGCGCCAGCAGCTTGGCAGTTCTCGGGACAGCCTACGAGCAGTACTTC
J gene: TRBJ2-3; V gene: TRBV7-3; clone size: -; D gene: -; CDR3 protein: CASSPSQLETDTQYF; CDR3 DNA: TGTGCCAGCAGCCCATCACAGTTGGAAACAGATACGCAGTATTTT
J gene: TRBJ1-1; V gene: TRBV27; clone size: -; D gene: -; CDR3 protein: CASSLYRNTEAFF; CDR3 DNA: TGTGCCAGCAGTTTATACAGAAACACTGAAGCTTTCTTT
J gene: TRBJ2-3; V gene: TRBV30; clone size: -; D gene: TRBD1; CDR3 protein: CAWSWRTGFTDTQYF; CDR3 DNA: TGTGCCTGGAGTTGGAGGACAGGGTTTACAGATACGCAGTATTTT
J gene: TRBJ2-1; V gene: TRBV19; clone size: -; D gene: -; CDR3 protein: CASSMEQAPRSYNEQFF; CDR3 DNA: TGTGCCAGTAGTATGGAGCAGGCCCCCCGCTCCTACAATGAGCAGTTCTTC
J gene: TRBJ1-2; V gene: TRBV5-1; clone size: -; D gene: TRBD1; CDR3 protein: CASSFSPRGQIYGYTF; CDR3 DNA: TGCGCCAGCAGCTTCTCACCCCGGGGACAGATCTATGGCTACACCTTC
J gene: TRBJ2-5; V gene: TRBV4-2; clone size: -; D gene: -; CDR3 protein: CASSQDPGGQETQYF; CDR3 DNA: TGTGCCAGCAGCCAAGATCCCGGGGGCCAAGAGACCCAGTACTTC
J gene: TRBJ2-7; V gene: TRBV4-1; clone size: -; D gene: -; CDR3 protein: CASSQHTLTSYEQYF; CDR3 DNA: TGCGCCAGCAGCCAACACACCCTTACAAGCTACGAGCAGTACTTC
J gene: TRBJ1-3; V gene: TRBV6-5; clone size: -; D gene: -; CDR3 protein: CASSKTNRNTIYF; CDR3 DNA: TGTGCCAGCAGTAAGACCAACAGGAACACCATATATTTT
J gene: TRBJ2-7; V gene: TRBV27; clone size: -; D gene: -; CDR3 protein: CASSPPGRGVLHF; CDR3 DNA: TGTGCCAGCAGCCCTCCTGGGAGAGGGGTATTGCACTTC
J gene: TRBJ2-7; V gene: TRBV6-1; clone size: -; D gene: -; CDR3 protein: CASRHQYEQYF; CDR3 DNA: TGTGCCAGCAGACACCAGTACGAGCAGTACTTC